The sequence of this T cell receptor beta chain was determined in a study of blood T cell repertoires in COVID-19. The data were produced by immunoSEQ multiplex PCR, yet TCRdb's version contains in-frame clones alone and is incomplete. This table has some 27,000 clones, 87% appearing once. This CDR3 is 13 amino acids long. Germline loops: CDR1 MNHEY, CDR2 SMNVEV (reference sequence). Points on this clone: At one end, the junction sequence differs from germline, possibly due to a read error.

This TCR was recovered from a human donor in a cohort sampled during active COVID-19. V is TRBV27 and J is TRBJ2-7; D is ambiguous. The sequencing sample was made of peripheral blood. The CDR3 here is CASSPHGSHRQNF. The CDR3 DNA reads TGTGCCAGCAGCCCCCACGGCAGCCACAGACAAAACTTC.